This T cell receptor beta chain was sequenced in a study of blood T cell repertoires in COVID-19. For the study at large: Researchers got acute and convalescent COVID-19 samples from the United States, Italy and Spain. Sources were T cells, B-cell-depleted T cells, or PBMCs; the material itself was cDNA or gDNA.

Data came from immunoSEQ multiplex PCR; TCRdb stores just in-frame clones and leaves some out. The table lists approximately 230,000 clones, 75% to 95% of them singletons, with 1.9% in the top ten. Participants spanned ages about 18 to 100 years and resided in some 22 US areas. Grouping used clinical history reported by participants in a survey and questionnaire. V dropped 1 base and J dropped 0 bases, with 11 bases sitting between them. Germline V lookup: CDR1 SGDLS, CDR2 YYNGEE. This CDR3 comprises 16 residues. The chain employs TRBV9 and TRBJ1-3; D is unresolved. The origin of this receptor is a woman younger than 30 who had recovered from COVID-19. The sequenced sample consisted of PBMCs or T cells enriched from blood (not recorded which). The CDR3 here is CASSVRLGDSGNTIYF. In DNA, the CDR3 is TGTGCCAGCAGCGTACGACTCGGGGACTCTGGAAACACCATATATTTT.